This is a list of T cell receptor beta chains from one sample in a study of cytomegalovirus exposure and HLA in healthy donors. The table came from immunoSEQ multiplex PCR; TCRdb's copy has only in-frame clones and leaves some out. Of 55,000 to 80,000 clones detected, over 85% appear once; the ten largest clones hold around 1.5%. Material for sequencing was PBMCs. The receptors stem from a man aged 18 to 30 in good health and CMV-seropositive. Each CDR3 is given with its conserved first and last residue. Fields, in order: V gene, J gene, clone size, D gene, CDR3 DNA, CDR3 protein. The D gene is left open where the match is weak. A row's size may be missing; if present it is once, few, many or a size class.

TRBV5-1	TRBJ2-1	once	-	TGCGCCAGCAGCCCACGGGGGTCCTACAATGAGCAGTTCTTC	CASSPRGSYNEQFF
TRBV7-7	TRBJ2-3	-	-	TGTGCTAGCAGCTTAGGTGGTGAGGCAGATACGCAGTATTTT	CASSLGGEADTQYF
TRBV2	TRBJ2-3	-	-	TGTGCCAGCAGTAGCACTAGTTCGGATACGCAGTATTTT	CASSSTSSDTQYF
TRBV19	TRBJ1-5	-	-	TGTGCCAGTAGTATCGGTAGCAGCCTCACGGAGCCCCAGCATTTT	CASSIGSSLTEPQHF
TRBV5-1	TRBJ2-1	-	TRBD2	TGCGCCAGCAGCCGACTAGCGGGAGGAACCAATGAGCAGTTCTTC	CASSRLAGGTNEQFF
TRBV29-1	TRBJ2-2	-	-	TGCAGCGTTCGCGACAGGAACACCGGGGAGCTGTTTTTT	CSVRDRNTGELFF
TRBV19	TRBJ1-2	-	TRBD1	TGTGCCAGTAGCCCCTGGGACAGACGGGCCTATGGCTACACCTTC	CASSPWDRRAYGYTF
TRBV6-5	TRBJ2-7	-	TRBD1	TGTGCCAGCAGTTACCCTAGGACAGGGGGTCCCCTCGAGCAGTACTTC	CASSYPRTGGPLEQYF
TRBV11-2	TRBJ2-7	-	-	TGTGCCAGCAGCTTAGTGTCCGGGAGCTCCTACGAGCAGTACTTC	CASSLVSGSSYEQYF
TRBV5-6	TRBJ1-2	-	TRBD1	TGTGCCAGCACCACCGGACAGGGCGATGGCTACACCTTC	CASTTGQGDGYTF
TRBV27	TRBJ1-5	-	-	TGTGCCAGCAGTTTAGGCGTTCGGGGGAATCAGCCCCAGCATTTT	CASSLGVRGNQPQHF
TRBV4-1	TRBJ1-5	-	-	TGCGCCAGCAGCCAAGATACAGGGCGAGGCCAGCCCCAGCATTTT	CASSQDTGRGQPQHF
TRBV2	TRBJ2-5	-	-	TGTGCCAGCAAAAGGGCGACAGTACAAGGGACCCAGTACTTC	CASKRATVQGTQYF
TRBV19	TRBJ1-2	-	-	TGTGCCAGTAGTAAAGACGGTAACTATGGCTACACCTTC	CASSKDGNYGYTF
TRBV18	TRBJ1-5	-	-	TGTGCCAGCTCATCGGACAGAAATCAGCCCCAGCATTTT	CASSSDRNQPQHF
TRBV30	TRBJ1-4	-	-	TGTGCCTGGATGGGGAGAACTAATGAAAAACTGTTTTTT	CAWMGRTNEKLFF
TRBV10-3	TRBJ2-5	-	-	TGTGCCATCAGTGAGTCAATAGCAGAGTACCAAGAGACCCAGTACTTC	CAISESIAEYQETQYF
TRBV2	TRBJ2-5	once	-	TGTGCCAGCAGGGCAGGGGCCAGCCAAGAGACCCAGTACTTC	CASRAGASQETQYF
TRBV18	TRBJ2-7	once	TRBD2	TGTGCCAGCTCAGGAGCTAGCGGGACTTCCTACGAGCAGTACTTC	CASSGASGTSYEQYF
TRBV5-4	TRBJ1-2	-	TRBD1	TGTGCCAGCAGAGTCCGGGACAGCGAGGACGGCTACACCTTC	CASRVRDSEDGYTF
TRBV5-4	TRBJ2-5	-	-	TGTGCCAGCAGCTTGGGGGGGGTTGAGACCCAGTACTTC	CASSLGGVETQYF
TRBV4-1	TRBJ1-4	-	-	TGCGCCAGCAGCCAAGATTTATTAGCCGTTACCCTGATTTTT	CASSQDLLAVTLIF
TRBV2	TRBJ1-6	-	TRBD1	TGTGCCACACAACAGGGGGAGAATTCACCCCTCCACTTT	CATQQGENSPLHF
TRBV5-8	TRBJ1-1	-	-	TGTGCCAGCACCATGAGGAGAACTGAAGCTTTCTTT	CASTMRRTEAFF
TRBV18	TRBJ1-4	-	-	TGTGCCAGCTCACCTTTTGGGGAGTCTCATGAAAAACTGTTTTTT	CASSPFGESHEKLFF
TRBV19	TRBJ2-1	-	-	TGTGCCAGTAACTCGGGTACCGGCTACAATGAGCAGTTCTTC	CASNSGTGYNEQFF
TRBV5-6	TRBJ1-6	-	-	TGTGCCAGCAGCTCATTCGGACAGCCGAGCTCCTATAATTCACCCCTCCACTTT	CASSSFGQPSSYNSPLHF
TRBV5-1	TRBJ2-7	-	TRBD2	TGCGCCAGCAGCACTCGTCCAACTAGCGGGGGGAAGGAGCAGTACTTC	CASSTRPTSGGKEQYF
TRBV15	TRBJ1-4	-	-	TGTGCCACCAGCAGAAGGGAGGGTAGGGAAAAACTGTTTTTT	CATSRREGREKLFF
TRBV20-1	TRBJ1-1	-	-	TGCAGCGCCTCGGGGAACACTGAAGCTTTCTTT	CSASGNTEAFF
TRBV20-1	TRBJ2-7	-	TRBD2	TGCAGTGCTGGGACTACCTACGAGCAGTACTTC	CSAGTTYEQYF
TRBV4-1	TRBJ1-5	-	TRBD1	TGCGCCAGCAGCCGGGACAGGTTGGATCAGCCCCAGCATTTT	CASSRDRLDQPQHF
TRBV19	TRBJ2-7	-	-	TGTGCCAGTAGTATTGGTGGGGGGAATTTCGCCCTCGAACAGTACTTC	CASSIGGGNFALEQYF
TRBV27	TRBJ2-7	-	TRBD1	TGTGCCAGCAGTCCGATTACCCCTTGGACAGGGGGCGTCTACGAGCAGTACTTC	CASSPITPWTGGVYEQYF
TRBV6-1	TRBJ2-3	-	-	TGTGCCAGCAGTGAAGTGGCAGGGGGCACAGATACGCAGTATTTT	CASSEVAGGTDTQYF